This T cell receptor beta chain was identified during a study of CXCR3-negative and CXCR3-positive naive CD8 T cells (dated by TCRdb to about 2019). As for the study more broadly: In total, 130 million or so TRB reads were obtained, which works out to roughly 1.5 +/- 0.3 million reads per library. Diversity and physicochemical repertoire analyses covered some ten donors pooled from two independent experiments. TRBV-TRBJ cluster analysis included naive subsets from a handful of donors and memory cells from 3 donors.

For every CD8+ T cell subset, over 250,000 cells were flow-sorted straight into RLT lysis buffer, and each subset was sorted in triplicate. To exclude memory contaminants, naive CD8+ T cells were stringently defined as CD45RO-CCR7+CD27+CD95-. Using standard density gradient centrifugation, peripheral blood mononuclear cells were isolated from buffy coats. A FACSAria III was used to flow-sort naive CXCR3-negative and CXCR3-positive CD8+ T cells. Total RNA was extracted from sorted cells using an RNeasy Mini Kit. The full study reports these points: TRB CDR3s from CXCR3-positive naive cells showed higher hydrophobicity (lower Kidera factor 4), lower energy, and higher strength and volume indices than CXCR3-negative naive cells. TRBV-TRBJ usage was similar between naive CXCR3-negative and CXCR3-positive cells from the same donor, while memory cells showed distinct patterns. Because surface CD5, which is linked to self-reactivity in mice, was comparable between the naive subsets, TCR interaction strength was also inferred from TRB CDR3 physicochemical properties. Because CXCR3 expression was partially decreased after cryopreservation, freshly isolated PBMCs were used for most assays. Both naive subsets had comparably high repertoire diversity, while memory CD8+ T cells had much lower repertoire diversity.

For sequencing, a NextSeq 550 was employed. The Human TCR Profiling Kit (MiLaboratory) was used to prepare UMI-labeled 5' RACE TRB cDNA libraries. cDNA synthesis used the entire amount of extracted RNA, and PCR amplification then used the entire amount of cDNA produced. Libraries were prepared in parallel with an identical number of PCR cycles. As for the original processing: With a minimum of two reads required per UMI, MIGEC and MiXCR pulled out about 52,000 +/- 9,100 unique UMI-labeled TRB cDNA molecules from each library. On average, each library contained approximately 40,000 +/- 10,000 functional in-frame TRB CDR3 nucleotide clonotypes without stop codons. After downsampling to 5000 UMI-labeled TRB molecules per sample, diversity metrics, including normalized Shannon-Wiener and Chao1, were computed in VDJtools. For the central five CDR3 residues, VDJtools calculated physicochemical properties weighted by clonotype size, namely interaction energy, strength, volume and Kidera factor 4. TCRdb reanalyzed the reads, keeping one entry per CDR3 protein sequence and omitting DNA. The V and J calls and clone size come from TCRdb's table, not from the authors' own analysis. The table held for this sample gives about 130,000 distinct CDR3 sequences. In total, the top ten clones hold 0.29% of the sample.

In the case of this clonotype: No antigen is known for it.

Looking up the germline V gene (reference sequence) yields CDR1 LNHNV and CDR2 YYDKDF. From its cysteine to its phenylalanine, the CDR3 spans 14 amino acids. The entry carries no DNA sequence. This chain joins TRBV15 to TRBJ2-3. This clonotype was obtained from a human donor in good health. Some clones in this sample may be carry-over from other donors' samples. The material sequenced was naive CXCR3- CD8+ T cells from blood. The sample's cell subset or site label, in plain terms: CD45RO-CCR7+CD27+CD95- naive CD8+ T cells lacking CXCR3 (TNR3-). The CDR3 protein sequence reads: CATSRADRTDTQYF.